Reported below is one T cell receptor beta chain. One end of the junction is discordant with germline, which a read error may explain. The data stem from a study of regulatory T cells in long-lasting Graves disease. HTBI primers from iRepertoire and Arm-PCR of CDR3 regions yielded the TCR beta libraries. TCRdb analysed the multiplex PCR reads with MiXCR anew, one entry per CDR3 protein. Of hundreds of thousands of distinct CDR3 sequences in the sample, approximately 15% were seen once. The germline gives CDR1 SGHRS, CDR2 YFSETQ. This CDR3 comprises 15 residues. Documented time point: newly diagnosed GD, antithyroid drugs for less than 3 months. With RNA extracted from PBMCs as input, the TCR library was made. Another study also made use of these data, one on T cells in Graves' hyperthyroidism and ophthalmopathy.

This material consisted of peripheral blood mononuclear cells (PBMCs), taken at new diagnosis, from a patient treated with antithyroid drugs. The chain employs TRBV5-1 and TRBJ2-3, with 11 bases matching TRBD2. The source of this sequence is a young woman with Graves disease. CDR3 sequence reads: CASSPLAGGTDRQYF. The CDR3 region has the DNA TGCGCCAGTTCCCCTCTAGCGGGAGGCACAGATAGGCAGTATTTT.